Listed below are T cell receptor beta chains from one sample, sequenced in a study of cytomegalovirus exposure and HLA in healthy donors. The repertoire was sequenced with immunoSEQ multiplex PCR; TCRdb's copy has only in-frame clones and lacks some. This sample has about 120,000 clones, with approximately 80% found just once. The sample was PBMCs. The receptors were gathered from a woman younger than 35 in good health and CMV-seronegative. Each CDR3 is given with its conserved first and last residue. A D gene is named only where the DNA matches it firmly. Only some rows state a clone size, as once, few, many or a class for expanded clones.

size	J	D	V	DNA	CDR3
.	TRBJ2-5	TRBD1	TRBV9	TGTGCCAGCAGCGTAGGCAAAGGGGGCTTGCGAGAGACCCAGTACTTC	CASSVGKGGLRETQYF
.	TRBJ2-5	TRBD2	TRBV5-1	TGCGCCAGCAGCTTGGCCGGACTAGCAGGAGAGACCCAGTACTTC	CASSLAGLAGETQYF
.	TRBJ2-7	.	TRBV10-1	TGCGCCAGCAGTGGTCGGAGCGGTCCCTTTCCCTACGAGCAGTACTTC	CASSGRSGPFPYEQYF
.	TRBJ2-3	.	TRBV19	TGTGCCAGTAGTATAGTGAACACAGTCCCAGATACGCAGTATTTT	CASSIVNTVPDTQYF
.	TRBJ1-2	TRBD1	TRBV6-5	TGTGCCAGCAGTTACTCCCCTGGGACAGGGAACTATGGCTACACCTTC	CASSYSPGTGNYGYTF
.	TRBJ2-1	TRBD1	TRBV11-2	TGTGCCAGCAGCTCGGCTGGGACAGGTCGAAATGAGCAGTTCTTC	CASSSAGTGRNEQFF
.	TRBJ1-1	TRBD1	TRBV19	TGTGCCAGTAAGGGACAGGGTGGACTATATGCTGAAGCTTTCTTT	CASKGQGGLYAEAFF
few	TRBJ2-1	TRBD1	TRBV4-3	TGCGCCAGCAGCCAAAGGACAGGGTTGAATGAGCAGTTCTTC	CASSQRTGLNEQFF
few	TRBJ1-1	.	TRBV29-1	TGCAGCGCCCTGATTGGCTCTTGGAACACTGAAGCTTTCTTT	CSALIGSWNTEAFF
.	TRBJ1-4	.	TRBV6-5	TGTGCCAGCAGTTATCTCTCGACAGGCCAAGGCGAAAAACTGTTTTTT	CASSYLSTGQGEKLFF
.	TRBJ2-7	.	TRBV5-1	TGCGCCAGCAGCTTTTCTCGACAGAGCTCCTACGAGCAGTACTTC	CASSFSRQSSYEQYF
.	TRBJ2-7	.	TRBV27	TGTGCCAGCAGTAAGCCGGGACAAAAAGGGGCTTACGAGCAGTACTTC	CASSKPGQKGAYEQYF
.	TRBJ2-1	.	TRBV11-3	TGTGCCAGCAGCTTATCCTCCGGGTACAATGAGCAGTTCTTC	CASSLSSGYNEQFF
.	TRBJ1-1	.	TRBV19	TGTGCCAGTAGATCGGGGAACACTGAAGCTTTCTTT	CASRSGNTEAFF
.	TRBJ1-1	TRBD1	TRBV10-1	TGCGCCAGCGCCGAACAGGGGGCCACTGAAGCTTTCTTT	CASAEQGATEAFF
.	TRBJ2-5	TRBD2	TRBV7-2	TGTGCCAGCAGCCGAACTAGCGGATCGTACCAAGAGACCCAGTACTTC	CASSRTSGSYQETQYF
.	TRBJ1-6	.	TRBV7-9	TGTTCCAGCAGCCCACTAGGTGCCTATAATTCACCCCTCCACTTT	CSSSPLGAYNSPLHF
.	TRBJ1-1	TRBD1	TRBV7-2	TGTGCCAGCAGCCCCACCGAGACAGGGGGCACTGAAGCTTTCTTT	CASSPTETGGTEAFF
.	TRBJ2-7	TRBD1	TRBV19	TGTGCCAGTAGTATAGGGACAGGGGCTTACGAGCAGTACTTC	CASSIGTGAYEQYF
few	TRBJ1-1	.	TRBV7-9	TGTGCCAGCAGCTTAATGTGGGGCGGAACTGAAGCTTTCTTT	CASSLMWGGTEAFF
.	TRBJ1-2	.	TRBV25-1	TGTGCCAGCCTCGGACCCAGGGCTTCCCCTAACTATGGCTACACCTTC	CASLGPRASPNYGYTF
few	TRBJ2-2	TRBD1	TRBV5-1	TGCGCCAGCAGCTTGGGAATCTTCGGGACAGAGAACACCGGGGAGCTGTTTTTT	CASSLGIFGTENTGELFF
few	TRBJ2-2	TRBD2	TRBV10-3	TGTGCCATCCCCCGGACTAGTAGTTTAGGGGCCAACACCGGGGAGCTGTTTTTT	CAIPRTSSLGANTGELFF
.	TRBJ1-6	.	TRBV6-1	TGTGCCAGCAGTGGCCTGGAGGCAGGCGCATTGAATTCACCCCTCCACTTT	CASSGLEAGALNSPLHF
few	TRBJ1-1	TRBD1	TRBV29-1	TGCAGCGTTGCCACAGGGGCGGGCACTGAAGCTTTCTTT	CSVATGAGTEAFF
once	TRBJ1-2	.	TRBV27	TGTGCCAGCAGTTTCTGGGGGCAAAGAAACTATGGCTACACCTTC	CASSFWGQRNYGYTF
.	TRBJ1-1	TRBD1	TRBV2	TGTGCCAGCAGCAGGGGGTACACGGGCACTGAAGCTTTCTTT	CASSRGYTGTEAFF
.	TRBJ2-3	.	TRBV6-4	TGTGCCAGCAGTCGCCACTTCACAGATACGCAGTATTTT	CASSRHFTDTQYF
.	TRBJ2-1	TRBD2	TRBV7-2	TGTGCCAGCAGCCTTGGACTAGCGCCGTACAATGAGCAGTTCTTC	CASSLGLAPYNEQFF
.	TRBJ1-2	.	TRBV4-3	TGCGCCAGCAGCCAAGCCTCGCGGAGGGATCTTATCGCCTTC	CASSQASRRDLIAF
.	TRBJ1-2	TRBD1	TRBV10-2	TGCGCCAGCACCGGGACAGGGTCTAACTATGGCTACACCTTC	CASTGTGSNYGYTF
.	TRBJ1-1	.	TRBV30	TGTGCCTGGAGTGTACTTGGAGGTGAAGCTTTCTTT	CAWSVLGGEAFF
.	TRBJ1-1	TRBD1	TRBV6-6	TGTGCTACAGGGGCGAACACTGAAGCTTTCTTT	CATGANTEAFF
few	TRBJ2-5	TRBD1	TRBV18	TGTGCCAGCTCACCACCGGGACAGGCCCAAGAGACCCAGTACTTC	CASSPPGQAQETQYF
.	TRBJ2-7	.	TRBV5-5	TGTGCCAGCAGCTTTTATCGGACAATCGGATTCGAGCAGTACTTC	CASSFYRTIGFEQYF
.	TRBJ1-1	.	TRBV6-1	TGTGCCAGCAGGGAGTCGGGGAGCACTGAAGCTTTCTTT	CASRESGSTEAFF
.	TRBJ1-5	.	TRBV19	TGTGCCACCAACAATTCGCCGGGACGGGGGAATCAGCCCCAGCATTTT	CATNNSPGRGNQPQHF
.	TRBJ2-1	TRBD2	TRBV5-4	TGTGCCAGCAGCTCAAGACTAGCGGGGAGTAATGAGCAGTTCTTC	CASSSRLAGSNEQFF
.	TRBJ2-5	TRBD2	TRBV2	TGTGCCAGCATGCTAGCGGGAGAGACCCAGTACTTC	CASMLAGETQYF
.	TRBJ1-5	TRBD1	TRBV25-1	TGTGCCAGCAGTGAATCACCGGGACAGCACAATCAGCCCCAGCATTTT	CASSESPGQHNQPQHF
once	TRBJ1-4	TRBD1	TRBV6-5	TGTGCCAGCAGTTCCCTCTCAGGGGGCTCGGATGAAAAACTGTTTTTT	CASSSLSGGSDEKLFF
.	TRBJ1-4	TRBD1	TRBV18	TGTGCCAGCTCACCAGGGACAGTTAATGAAAAACTGTTTTTT	CASSPGTVNEKLFF
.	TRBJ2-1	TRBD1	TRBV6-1	TGTGCCAGCAGAGGCACAGGGGCCGGTGAGCAGTTCTTC	CASRGTGAGEQFF
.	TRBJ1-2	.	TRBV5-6	TGTGCCAGCAGTTCAGGACAGATTTATGGCTATACCTTC	CASSSGQIYGYTF
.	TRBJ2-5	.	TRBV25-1	TGTGCCAGCAGTGAATCCCGACCAGGGGAGACCCAGTACTTC	CASSESRPGETQYF
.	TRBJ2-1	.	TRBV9	TGTGCCAGCAGCGTAGTCCCGCGCGATGAGCAGTTCTTC	CASSVVPRDEQFF
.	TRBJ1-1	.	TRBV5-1	TGCGCCAGCAGCTTTCCGGACACTGAAGCTTTCTTT	CASSFPDTEAFF
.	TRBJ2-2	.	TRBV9	TGTGCCAGCAGCCCGACAGTGAACACCGGGGAGCTGTTTTTT	CASSPTVNTGELFF